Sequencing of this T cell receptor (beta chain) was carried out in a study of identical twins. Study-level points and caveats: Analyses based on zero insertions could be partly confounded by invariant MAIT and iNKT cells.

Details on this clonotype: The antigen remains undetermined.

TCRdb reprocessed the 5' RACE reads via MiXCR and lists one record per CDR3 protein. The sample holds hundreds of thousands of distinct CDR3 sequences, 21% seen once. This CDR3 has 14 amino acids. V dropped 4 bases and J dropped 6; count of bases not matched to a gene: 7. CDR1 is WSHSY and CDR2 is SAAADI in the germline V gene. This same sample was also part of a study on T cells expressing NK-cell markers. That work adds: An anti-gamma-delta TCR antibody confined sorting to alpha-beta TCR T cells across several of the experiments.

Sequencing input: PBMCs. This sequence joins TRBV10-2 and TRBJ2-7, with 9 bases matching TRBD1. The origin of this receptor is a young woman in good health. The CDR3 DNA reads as TGCGCCAGCAGTGGGGTAATGGACAGGGGCGAGCAGTACTTC. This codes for CASSGVMDRGEQYF.